A single sample is the source of the 31 T cell receptor beta chains below, sequenced in a study of blood T cell repertoires in COVID-19. Clones were read by immunoSEQ multiplex PCR, and TCRdb kept only the in-frame ones, dropping some. Altogether about 270,000 clones are present, around four fifths being singletons, with the ten largest covering 4.5% to 6.5%. Sequenced sample: peripheral blood. The receptors were gathered from a man older than 75 with acute or convalescent COVID-19.

J is TRBJ2-1 and V is TRBV3-1 (or the pseudogene TRBV3-2), with unresolved D. Trimming left V 1 base short and J 5 bases short, with 9 bases between. Germline values: CDR1 LGHDT, CDR2 YNNKEL (reference sequence). There are 14 residues in the CDR3. CDR3 nucleotides: TGTGCCAGCAGCCAAGGTAGCCTCGACAATGAGCAGTTCTTC. Protein product: CASSQGSLDNEQFF.

This sequence joins TRBV7-2 and TRBJ2-1; D is possibly TRBD2 (5 bases). The CDR3 is made up of 18 amino acids. The germline CDR1 and CDR2 sequences are SGHTA and FQGNSA. Trimming removed 1 base at V and 4 bases at J, with 20 bases between. This CDR3 is CASSLVSSPRAIYNEQFF. For the CDR3, the DNA is TGTGCCAGCAGCTTAGTCTCGTCTCCGCGGGCAATTTACAATGAGCAGTTCTTC.

The chain joins TRBV7-8 to TRBJ1-2, with 9 bases fitting TRBD1. CDR3 size: 13 residues. V lost 5 bases and J lost 8; bases outside the gene matches: 6. Germline values: CDR1 SGHVS, CDR2 FQNEAQ. The CDR3 sequence is CASSPGQGGGYTF. CDR3 DNA sequence: TGTGCCAGCAGCCCGGGACAGGGAGGAGGCTACACCTTC.

The chain recombines TRBV7-2 with TRBJ2-5, with TRBD2 matching 15 bases. The CDR3 loop spans 19 amino acids. Per the germline V gene, CDR1 is SGHTA and CDR2 is FQGNSA. V shed 2 bases, J shed 3 bases, and the junction held 10 bases outside the gene matches. The CDR3 DNA reads TGTGCCAGCAGCTTATTGAGGACTAGCGGGGGGGATGGTAAAGAGACCCAGTACTTC. Its translation: CASSLLRTSGGDGKETQYF.

The chain carries TRBV10-1 and TRBJ2-1, with a possible D match to TRBD2 (6 bases). This CDR3 region has 15 residues. The germline V gene encodes CDR1 WNHNN and CDR2 SYGVQD (reference sequence). The ends were cut back, 3 bases at V and 0 bases at J, with 9 bases in the middle. CDR3 sequence: CASSDAGSSYNEQFF. The CDR3 nucleotides are TGCGCCAGCAGTGATGCGGGGAGCTCCTACAATGAGCAGTTCTTC.

The V call is TRBV2, the J call TRBJ2-3, with 8 bases aligning to TRBD2. Trimming cost V 2 bases and J 3 bases; bases outside gene matches: 7. The CDR3 length is 16 residues. Per the germline V gene, CDR1 is SNHLY and CDR2 is FYNNEI. The CDR3 DNA sequence: TGTGCCAGCAGTGAACGCCGACTAGCGACGACAGATACGCAGTATTTT. This encodes CASSERRLATTDTQYF.

The chain uses TRBV24-1 and TRBJ2-2, with TRBD2 as a possible D gene (6 bases). CDR3 length equals 15 residues. Trimming removed 7 bases from V and 3 bases from J, with 14 bases in between. Looked up from germline, CDR1 is KGHDR and CDR2 is SFDVKD. CDR3 region: CATSDGGRYTGELFF. CDR3 nucleotide sequence: TGTGCCACCAGCGATGGAGGGCGGTACACCGGGGAGCTGTTTTTT.

The chain is built from TRBV5-1 and TRBJ2-5; a weak D match, TRBD1 (5 bases). V was pared by 0 bases and J by 4 bases, with 16 bases between. The length of the CDR3 is 16 residues. Germline V CDR1 and CDR2: SGHRS, YFSETQ. In DNA form, the CDR3 reads TGCGCCAGCAGCTTGGCTTTCAGGGCAGTAGGAGAGACCCAGTACTTC. It translates to CASSLAFRAVGETQYF.

This clone was observed a handful of times. The chain couples TRBV5-1 to TRBJ2-7; 13 bases are a match to TRBD2. CDR1 and CDR2 from the germline V gene are SGHRS and YFSETQ. The V segment lost 4 bases and the J segment 5 bases; nucleotides outside the gene matches: 3. The CDR3 covers 14 residues. CDR3 loop: CASSPLAGGHEQYF. For the CDR3, the DNA is TGCGCCAGCAGCCCACTAGCGGGAGGGCACGAGCAGTACTTC.

The chain uses TRBV13 and TRBJ2-7; 12 bases match TRBD2. Germline assignment: CDR1 PRHDT and CDR2 FYEKMQ (reference sequence). The CDR3 covers 16 residues. With V trimmed by 2 bases and J by 0 bases, 2 bases remained unmatched. As DNA, the CDR3 is TGTGCCAGCAGCTTACCACTAGCGGGGGGCTCCTACGAGCAGTACTTC. It yields the protein CASSLPLAGGSYEQYF.

This chain uses TRBV5-1 with TRBJ1-3; D is uncertain. The CDR3 consists of 12 residues. Germline-derived CDR1 and CDR2 are SGHRS and YFSETQ. V was cut by 0 bases and J by 9 bases, with 7 bases left in between. CDR3 bases: TGCGCCAGCAGCTTGGATCTCGGCACCATATATTTT. Translation: CASSLDLGTIYF. The entire variable domain, with the rest obtained from reference TRBV5-1 and TRBJ1-3, is as follows: KAGVTQTPRYLIKTRGQQVTLSCSPISGHRSVSWYQQTPGQGLQFLFEYFSETQRNKGNFPGRFSGRQFSNSRSEMNVSTLELGDSALYLCASSLDLGTIYFGEGSWLTVV.

The V gene is TRBV6-5, the J gene TRBJ1-4; no firm D call. Germline assignment: CDR1 MNHEY and CDR2 SVGAGI. V was cut by 4 bases and J by 0 bases, with 6 bases left in between. The CDR3 loop spans 14 amino acids. The CDR3 loop reads CASSWAATNEKLFF. The CDR3 DNA reads as TGTGCCAGCAGTTGGGCAGCAACTAATGAAAAACTGTTTTTT.

The genes are TRBV5-1 and TRBJ2-1, with D perhaps TRBD2 (6 bases). Germline V CDR1 and CDR2: SGHRS, YFSETQ. Trimming took 4 bases from V and 4 from J, leaving 15 bases between them. The CDR3 has 15 amino acids. CDR3 sequence (DNA): TGCGCCAGCAGCCAAGGAGGGATTGCGTACAATGAGCAGTTCTTC. It codes for CASSQGGIAYNEQFF.

The rearrangement uses TRBV29-1 and TRBJ2-7; TRBD1 agrees at 7 bases. The CDR3 extends over 13 amino acids. Germline V gene sequence: CDR1 SQVTM, CDR2 ANQGSEA. V lost 7 bases and J lost 2; bases outside the gene matches: 8. This chain's CDR3 is CSGGNRGTYEQYF. DNA of the CDR3: TGCAGCGGAGGGAACAGGGGTACCTACGAGCAGTACTTC.

V gene TRBV12-3 or TRBV12-4 combines with J gene TRBJ1-1; D possibly corresponds to TRBD1 (5 bases). The CDR3 has 13 amino acids. V was shortened by 5 bases and J by 7 bases, with 14 bases between the two germline ends. The DNA for the CDR3 is TGTGCCAGCAGTAAGTGGGGCGGGGATGAAGCTTTCTTT. Translated: CASSKWGGDEAFF.

CDR3 protein: CASRLAGEIEQFF. In DNA form, the CDR3 reads TGTGCCAGTCGACTAGCGGGAGAGATTGAGCAGTTCTTC. The chain employs TRBV19 and TRBJ2-1; 12 bases map to TRBD2. The length of the CDR3 is 13 residues. Per germline, CDR1 LNHDA and CDR2 SQIVND (reference sequence). The junction had 5 bases not matched to a gene; V was cut back by 8 bases and J by 9 bases.

J is TRBJ2-2 and V is TRBV19, with D unresolved. V shed 3 bases and J shed 1 base, with 9 bases lying between them. The germline V gene encodes CDR1 LNHDA and CDR2 SQIVND (reference sequence). This CDR3 region has 15 residues. The CDR3: CASSISSLNTGELFF. The CDR3 coding sequence is TGTGCCAGTAGTATCAGTTCTCTGAACACCGGGGAGCTGTTTTTT.

The V gene is TRBV7-9, the J gene TRBJ2-3, with D tentatively TRBD2 (6 bases). The germline V gene encodes CDR1 SEHNR and CDR2 FQNEAQ (reference sequence). The CDR3 is 13 residues long. The V end was cut by 4 bases, the J end by 4 bases, with 9 bases between. The CDR3 here is CASSSSGADTQYF. In DNA form, the CDR3 reads TGTGCCAGCAGCTCCTCGGGGGCAGATACGCAGTATTTT.

This clone has just a few counts. J is TRBJ2-4 and V is TRBV19; possible D gene TRBD2, 5 bases. Trimming cost V 7 bases and J 0 bases, with 13 bases left between them. Germline V gives CDR1 LNHDA, CDR2 SQIVND (reference sequence). This CDR3 is 15 amino acids long. CDR3 DNA: TGTGCCAGTAAAGGGATCGCGGGAGCCAAAAACATTCAGTACTTC. This codes for CASKGIAGAKNIQYF.

The V and J genes are TRBV7-7 and TRBJ2-5; 13 nucleotides align to TRBD2. Looked up from germline, CDR1 is SSHAT and CDR2 is FNYEAQ (reference sequence). V shed 5 bases and J 4 bases; nucleotides not matched to a gene: 10. The CDR3 runs 17 residues. The DNA for the CDR3 is TGTGCCAGCAGCACCGGACTAGCGGGAGCTGTCGGAGAGACCCAGTACTTC. This sequence encodes CASSTGLAGAVGETQYF.

The chain has TRBV2 and TRBJ2-5; TRBD2 matches 8 bases. From germline, CDR1 is SNHLY and CDR2 FYNNEI. This CDR3 is built from 13 residues. The CDR3 DNA reads as TGTGTCGTTCGGGAGGGCCTTCAAGAGACCCAGTACTTC. Translated, it gives CVVREGLQETQYF.

The chain couples TRBV9 to TRBJ1-5; a possible D gene is TRBD1 (5 bases). The V gene's germline CDR1 is SGDLS and CDR2 YYNGEE. The CDR3 sequence is 16 residues long. Trimming stripped 0 bases from V and 3 bases from J, with 13 bases between. The CDR3 loop reads CASSVGSGKNNQPQHF. The CDR3 DNA is TGTGCCAGCAGCGTAGGGTCAGGGAAAAACAATCAGCCCCAGCATTTT.

This clone was observed once. The chain's CDR3 is CASSLETGLSPLHF. The CDR3 DNA is TGCGCCAGCAGCTTGGAAACAGGGCTATCACCCCTCCACTTT. The chain carries TRBV5-1 and TRBJ1-6; possibly TRBD1 for D (6 bases). CDR3 length equals 14 residues. Germline CDR1 is SGHRS and CDR2 is YFSETQ. The V and J ends lost 0 bases and 10 bases respectively, with 11 bases between them.

The chain carries TRBV12-5 and TRBJ1-2; TRBD1 is a possible D gene (5 bases). This CDR3 comprises 15 residues. Deletions cut 4 bases from V and 0 bases from J, with 12 bases between. The germline gives CDR1 LGHNT, CDR2 FRNRAP. The chain's CDR3 is CASGYQTGANYGYTF. The CDR3 nucleotides are TGTGCTAGTGGTTATCAAACAGGAGCTAACTATGGCTACACCTTC. Supplemented by reference TRBV12-5 and TRBJ1-2, the full variable domain reads DARVTQTPRHKVTEMGQEVTMRCQPILGHNTVFWYRQTMMQGLELLAYFRNRAPLDDSGMPKDRFSAEMPDATLATLKIQPSEPRDSAVYFCASGYQTGANYGYTFGSGTRLTVV.

The chain recombines TRBV6-6 with TRBJ2-1, with 13 bases fitting TRBD2. V shed 5 bases, J shed 3 bases, and the junction held 10 bases outside the gene matches. The CDR3 totals 18 residues. CDR1 is MNHNY and CDR2 is SVGAGI in the germline V gene (reference sequence). The CDR3 region is CASSPTGGLAGVYNEQFF. The CDR3 coding sequence is TGTGCCAGCAGTCCCACCGGAGGACTAGCGGGAGTCTACAATGAGCAGTTCTTC.

This clone was seen a few times. V gene TRBV7-9 combines with J gene TRBJ2-7; 8 positions agree with TRBD1. From germline, CDR1 is SEHNR and CDR2 FQNEAQ (reference sequence). Trimming cost V 4 bases and J 5 bases; bases outside gene matches: 13. The length of the CDR3 is 16 residues. The CDR3 DNA reads TGTGCCAGCAGCTATGAGCTGGACAGGGTGATACACGAGCAGTACTTC. This translates into CASSYELDRVIHEQYF.

This clone was seen once. J is TRBJ1-5 and V is TRBV5-1; 8 nucleotides line up with TRBD1. The trim removed 3 bases at V and 4 bases at J, leaving 12 bases unmatched. This CDR3 is built from 17 residues. Germline CDR1 and CDR2: SGHRS and YFSETQ. The CDR3 loop reads CASSWGAGQGPNQPQHF. CDR3 DNA: TGCGCCAGCAGCTGGGGTGCAGGACAGGGTCCGAATCAGCCCCAGCATTTT.

The genes are TRBV28 and TRBJ2-3, with TRBD1 as a possible D gene (5 bases). The CDR3 extends over 14 amino acids. V dropped 6 bases and J dropped 5 bases, with 15 bases sitting between them. Germline V gives CDR1 MDHEN, CDR2 SYDVKM. CDR3 amino acids: CASSNPGAGDTQYF. CDR3 nucleotides: TGTGCCAGCAGCAACCCTGGGGCTGGAGATACGCAGTATTTT.

The chain uses TRBV5-1 and TRBJ2-7, with 8 bases fitting TRBD1. This CDR3 comprises 15 residues. V shed 0 bases and J 6 bases; nucleotides not matched to a gene: 8. CDR1 is SGHRS, CDR2 YFSETQ, per germline. CDR3 in amino acids: CASSLDQGAGAEQYF. The CDR3 DNA reads TGCGCCAGCAGCTTGGACCAGGGGGCCGGAGCCGAGCAGTACTTC. Full variable domain (rest looked up from reference TRBV5-1 and TRBJ2-7): KAGVTQTPRYLIKTRGQQVTLSCSPISGHRSVSWYQQTPGQGLQFLFEYFSETQRNKGNFPGRFSGRQFSNSRSEMNVSTLELGDSALYLCASSLDQGAGAEQYFGPGTRLTVT.

The chain has TRBV7-2 and TRBJ2-1; 9 bases agree with TRBD2. Looked up from germline, CDR1 is SGHTA and CDR2 is FQGNSA. V lost 3 bases and J lost 7; bases outside the gene matches: 1. The CDR3 has 13 residues. DNA for the CDR3: TGTGCCAGCAGCTTTAGCGGGAGTAATGAGCAGTTCTTC. It codes for CASSFSGSNEQFF.

This chain links TRBV6-5 with TRBJ2-7; D might be TRBD1 (6 bases). The V end was cut by 10 bases, the J end by 0 bases, with 19 bases between. Per the germline V gene, CDR1 is MNHEY and CDR2 is SVGAGI. This CDR3 contains 15 residues. CDR3 region: CATLPSGVLSYEQYF. CDR3 nucleotide sequence: TGTGCCACTCTCCCGTCAGGGGTCCTCTCCTACGAGCAGTACTTC.